In its sample, the clone carrying this T cell receptor (beta chain) was seen once. The data originate from a study of control samples from healthy donors and cancer patients. The protocol was immunoSEQ multiplex PCR, while the TCRdb copy is restricted to in-frame clones and leaves out a portion. The table has 65,000 to 95,000 clones, around 91% seen once. Sequenced: blood. This TCR derives from a man aged 50 to 59 in good health.

The CDR3 is CASSIGQLNYNEQFF. For the CDR3, the DNA is TGTGCCAGTAGTATTGGGCAGCTAAACTACAATGAGCAGTTCTTC. This sequence joins TRBV19 and TRBJ2-1; D uncertain. The germline V and J ends were trimmed by 3 bases and 3 bases, with 12 bases remaining between them. This CDR3 spans 15 amino acids. The germline V gene has CDR1 LNHDA and CDR2 SQIVND (reference sequence).